These 21 T cell receptor beta chains share one sample of origin, sequenced in a study of PD-L1 blockade in urothelial cancer. Libraries were prepared by immunoSEQ multiplex PCR; TCRdb keeps only in-frame clonotypes and omits some of them. The table has 40,000 to 55,000 clones, more than 70% seen once. Time point specified: pretreatment peripheral blood. The sample here was PBMCs, taken around atezolizumab (anti-PD-L1) treatment. These receptor sequences come from a donor aged 40 or older with urothelial cancer.

The rearrangement links TRBV5-4 to TRBJ2-3, with a weak D call TRBD2 (5 bases). Germline CDR1 reads SGHNT; CDR2 reads YYREEE (reference sequence). Trimming removed 4 bases from V and 1 base from J, with 13 bases in between. The length of the CDR3 is 15 residues. The CDR3 region has the DNA TGTGCCAGCAGCCCCGGCGGGCGGGGCACAGATACGCAGTATTTT. Its translation: CASSPGGRGTDTQYF. Using reference TRBV5-4 and TRBJ2-3 for the parts outside the CDR3, the full variable domain is ETGVTQSPTHLIKTRGQQVTLRCSSQSGHNTVSWYQQALGQGPQFIFQYYREEENGRGNFPPRFSGLQFPNYSSELNVNALELDDSALYLCASSPGGRGTDTQYFGPGTRLTVL.

The genes are TRBV28 and TRBJ2-5; 10 bases agree with TRBD1. The germline gives CDR1 MDHEN, CDR2 SYDVKM. The CDR3 covers 17 residues. After removal of 2 bases from V and 2 bases from J, the junction contained 8 bases not matched to a gene. The chain's CDR3 is CASSLSRDRGYQETQYF. The CDR3 coding sequence is TGTGCCAGCAGTTTAAGCCGGGACAGGGGCTATCAAGAGACCCAGTACTTC.

About this clone itself: This specimen includes other DNA sequences encoding the same CDR3. The chain is built from TRBV7-9 and TRBJ2-7, with unresolved D. The germline CDR1 and CDR2 sequences are SEHNR and FQNEAQ (reference sequence). The V and J ends lost 1 base and 4 bases respectively, with 5 bases between them. The CDR3 has 12 residues. The CDR3, as DNA: TGTGCCAGCAGCTTAGGTACTTACGAGCAGTACTTC. It encodes CASSLGTYEQYF.

V and J are TRBV29-1 and TRBJ1-1; D call uncertain. This CDR3 is built from 13 residues. Germline V lookup: CDR1 SQVTM, CDR2 ANQGSEA. The V gene lost 5 bases and the J gene lost 4 bases, with 14 bases spanning the gap. The CDR3 spells CSVTQYGGTEAFF. In DNA, the CDR3 is TGCAGCGTTACCCAGTACGGCGGCACTGAAGCTTTCTTT.

This chain connects TRBV4-3 to TRBJ2-7, with no clear D. Looked up from germline, CDR1 is LGHNA and CDR2 is YSLEER. The CDR3 sequence is 14 residues long. Trimming shortened V by 1 base and J by 2 bases, and 9 bases separated the two germline ends. The CDR3 here is CASSQGLSPYEQYF. DNA of the CDR3: TGCGCCAGCAGCCAAGGGCTGTCACCCTACGAGCAGTACTTC.

The chain joins TRBV11-2 to TRBJ1-1; D is unclear. Trimming took 1 base from V and 1 from J, leaving 19 bases between them. Germline values: CDR1 SGHAT, CDR2 FQNNGV. The CDR3 runs 18 residues. In DNA form, the CDR3 reads TGTGCCAGCAGCTTAGGAGGAGGTCACAAGGAAAAGAACACTGAAGCTTTCTTT. This sequence encodes CASSLGGGHKEKNTEAFF.

The rearrangement links TRBV30 to TRBJ2-1, with 9 bases that match TRBD2. Trimming at V came to 3 bases and at J to 6 bases, leaving 9 bases not matched to a gene. CDR1 and CDR2 from the germline V gene are GTSNPN and SVGIG (reference sequence). This CDR3 is built from 15 residues. CDR3 bases: TGTGCCTGGAGCCCTACGGGACTAGCCGCCAATGAGCAGTTCTTC. Protein sequence: CAWSPTGLAANEQFF.

This clone was seen more than once but under ten times. The V call is TRBV30, the J call TRBJ2-2; 7 bases line up with TRBD1. This CDR3 contains 14 residues. V dropped 1 base and J dropped 3; count of bases not matched to a gene: 2. Germline CDR1 reads GTSNPN; CDR2 reads SVGIG (reference sequence). The CDR3 here is CAWSGGTDTGELFF. The CDR3 DNA sequence: TGTGCCTGGAGTGGGGGGACAGACACCGGGGAGCTGTTTTTT.

This chain connects TRBV21-1 to TRBJ2-1; the D call TRBD2 from the table was never checked on the DNA. TRBV21-1 counts as a pseudogene. This CDR3 is 20 amino acids long. The CDR3 sequence: CASSPGGRPSGRPSYNEQFF. The CDR3 DNA reads TGTGCCAGCAGCCCCGGGGGGCGACCCAGCGGGAGGCCCTCCTACAATGAGCAGTTCTTC.

The chain recombines TRBV7-8 with TRBJ2-2; D uncertain. V lost 5 bases and J lost 4, with 11 bases in between. This CDR3 spans 14 amino acids. Germline V gene sequence: CDR1 SGHVS, CDR2 FQNEAQ. This CDR3 is CASSPWAGTGELFF. The CDR3 DNA reads as TGTGCCAGCAGCCCCTGGGCTGGCACCGGGGAGCTGTTTTTT.

V usage is TRBV5-1 and J usage is TRBJ2-3; TRBD2 is a possible D gene (6 bases). Germline CDR1 SGHRS, CDR2 YFSETQ. The CDR3 has 15 residues. The V and J ends lost 0 bases and 8 bases respectively, with 16 bases between them. DNA for the CDR3: TGCGCCAGCAGCTTGGCTGGGACTGGGGCAGGTACGCAGTATTTT. Translation: CASSLAGTGAGTQYF.

To note about this clone: Germline is not matched at one junction end, which may reflect a read error. CDR3 nucleotide sequence: TGTGCCAGCAGCTCCGGCCCGGCCGGGGTCTTC. Its protein product is CASSSGPAGVF. The chain is built from TRBV7-9 and TRBJ2-1; D is perhaps TRBD2 (5 bases). Germline CDR1 and CDR2: SEHNR and FQNEAQ (reference sequence). This CDR3 comprises 11 residues. Looking up the rest from reference TRBV7-9 and TRBJ2-1 gives the full variable domain: DTGVSQNPRHKITKRGQNVTFRCDPISEHNRLYWYRQTLGQGPEFLTYFQNEAQLEKSRLLSDRFSAERPKGSFSTLEIQRTEQGDSAMYLCASSSGPAGVFGPGTRLTVL.

This sequence joins TRBV7-6 and TRBJ2-1, with 7 bases fitting TRBD1. V was pared by 7 bases and J by 6 bases, with 6 bases of the junction left unmatched. This CDR3 spans 13 amino acids. CDR1 is SGHVS and CDR2 is FNYEAQ in the germline V gene. The CDR3 DNA follows: TGTGCCAGCACGACAGGGCCCCTCAATGAGCAGTTCTTC. Encoded protein: CASTTGPLNEQFF.

This rearrangement joins TRBV18 to TRBJ2-5, with D unclear. V was shortened by 1 base and J by 5 bases, with 5 bases between the two germline ends. Germline V gene lookup returns CDR1 KGHSH and CDR2 LQKENI. This CDR3 is 12 amino acids long. CDR3 amino acids: CASSPRRETQYF. The CDR3 DNA follows: TGTGCCAGCTCACCACGTCGGGAGACCCAGTACTTC. The full variable domain, completed using reference TRBV18 and TRBJ2-5, is NAGVMQNPRHLVRRRGQEARLRCSPMKGHSHVYWYRQLPEEGLKFMVYLQKENIIDESGMPKERFSAEFPKEGPSILRIQQVVRGDSAAYFCASSPRRETQYFGPGTRLLVL.

This chain connects TRBV5-1 to TRBJ2-2; 10 bases map to TRBD1. The trim removed 0 bases at V and 4 bases at J, leaving 3 bases unmatched. The CDR3 covers 16 residues. Germline CDR1 is SGHRS and CDR2 is YFSETQ. CDR3 loop: CASSLGGTGATGELFF. The CDR3 coding sequence is TGCGCCAGCAGCTTGGGCGGGACAGGGGCCACCGGGGAGCTGTTTTTT. Full variable domain (rest looked up from reference TRBV5-1 and TRBJ2-2): KAGVTQTPRYLIKTRGQQVTLSCSPISGHRSVSWYQQTPGQGLQFLFEYFSETQRNKGNFPGRFSGRQFSNSRSEMNVSTLELGDSALYLCASSLGGTGATGELFFGEGSRLTVL.

J is TRBJ1-1 and V is TRBV11-3; 8 bases are shared with TRBD1. This CDR3 is 13 amino acids long. In germline, CDR1 is SGHNT, CDR2 YENEEA. V lost 10 bases to trimming and J lost 4 bases; unmatched junction nucleotides: 8. DNA of the CDR3: TGTGCCACCTCGCAGGGGGCAGGCACTGAAGCTTTCTTT. Protein: CATSQGAGTEAFF. The complete variable domain, with remaining parts taken from reference TRBV11-3 and TRBJ1-1, reads EAGVVQSPRYKIIEKKQPVAFWCNPISGHNTLYWYLQNLGQGPELLIRYENEEAVDDSQLPKDRFSAERLKGVDSTLKIQPAELGDSAVYLCATSQGAGTEAFFGQGTRLTVV.

The gene calls are TRBV2 and TRBJ2-7; D ambiguous. The CDR3 totals 12 residues. Germline CDR1 reads SNHLY; CDR2 reads FYNNEI. Trimming pared 6 bases from V and 0 bases from J, leaving 6 bases between. As DNA, the CDR3 is TGTGCCAGCAGGACGGGCTCCTACGAGCAGTACTTC. This codes for CASRTGSYEQYF.

The DNA for the CDR3 is TGTGCCAGCAGCTCCTGGGGGGTTGGGGCTTTCTTT. Protein product: CASSSWGVGAFF. J is TRBJ1-1 and V is TRBV7-2; a possible D gene is TRBD1 (5 bases). Per germline, CDR1 SGHTA and CDR2 FQGNSA. CDR3 size: 12 residues. The V gene lost 4 bases and the J gene lost 11 bases, with 14 bases spanning the gap.

This chain joins TRBV7-3 and TRBJ2-2; TRBD2 is a possible D gene (5 bases). The CDR3 runs to 13 residues. V shed 7 bases and J shed 8 bases, with 14 bases lying between them. Germline CDR1 reads SGHTA; CDR2 reads FQGTGA. DNA of the CDR3: TGTGCCAGCACCTTTTCGAGGGAAGGGGAGCTGTTTTTT. Protein: CASTFSREGELFF. The whole variable domain, remainder taken from reference TRBV7-3 and TRBJ2-2, is GAGVSQTPSNKVTEKGKYVELRCDPISGHTALYWYRQSLGQGPEFLIYFQGTGAADDSGLPNDRFFAVRPEGSVSTLKIQRTERGDSAVYLCASTFSREGELFFGEGSRLTVL.

J is TRBJ2-1 and V is TRBV5-4; 8 bases are shared with TRBD2. J was trimmed by 9 bases and V by 0 bases; bases with no gene match: 11. There are 16 residues in the CDR3. Germline V gene sequence: CDR1 SGHNT, CDR2 YYREEE (reference sequence). The CDR3 region has the DNA TGTGCCAGCAGCTTGGGGGGGGCTAGCGGGCGGGCTGAGCAGTTCTTC. Translation: CASSLGGASGRAEQFF.

The chain joins TRBV28 to TRBJ2-3; 10 bases align to TRBD2. There are 17 residues in the CDR3. Losses at the gene ends were 1 base for V and 4 bases for J; bases not matched to a gene: 8. CDR1 MDHEN and CDR2 SYDVKM come from the germline V gene. The CDR3: CASSLSGLAGVADTQYF. CDR3 DNA sequence: TGTGCCAGCAGTTTATCCGGGCTAGCGGGAGTGGCAGATACGCAGTATTTT.